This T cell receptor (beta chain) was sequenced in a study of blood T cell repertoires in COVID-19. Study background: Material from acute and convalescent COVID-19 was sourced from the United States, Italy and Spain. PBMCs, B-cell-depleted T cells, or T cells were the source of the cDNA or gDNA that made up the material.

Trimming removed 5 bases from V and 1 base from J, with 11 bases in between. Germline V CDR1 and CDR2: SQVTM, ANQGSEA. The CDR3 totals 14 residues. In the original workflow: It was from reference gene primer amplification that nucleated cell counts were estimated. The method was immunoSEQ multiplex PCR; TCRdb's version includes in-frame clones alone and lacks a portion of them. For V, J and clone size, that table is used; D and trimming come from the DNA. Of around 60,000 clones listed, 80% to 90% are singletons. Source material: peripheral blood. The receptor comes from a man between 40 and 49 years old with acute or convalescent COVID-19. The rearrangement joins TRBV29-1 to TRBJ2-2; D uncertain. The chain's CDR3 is CSVLGQKNTGELFF. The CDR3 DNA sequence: TGCAGCGTTCTTGGGCAGAAGAACACCGGGGAGCTGTTTTTT.